This T cell receptor beta chain is from a study of cytomegalovirus exposure and HLA in healthy donors. Overall study: Tens of millions of unique TCRs from HLA-typed donors were held in an early release of data.

This PCR relied on a set of 60 Vbeta primers and 13 Jbeta primers. Produced via immunoSEQ multiplex PCR; TCRdb's table is partial and in-frame only. The table records 150,000 to 200,000 clones, more than 75% of them present only once. As for this clone: The antigen is not known.

CDR3 size: 14 residues. Trimming took 0 bases from V and 7 from J, leaving 10 bases between them. Germline lookup yields CDR1 SGDLS and CDR2 YYNGEE. The study, taken as a whole, reports: A classifier reportedly called cytomegalovirus status with high sensitivity and specificity. As confirmed in vitro, a few CMV-associated chains were specific for CMV antigens.

Sequencing used PBMCs. The genes are TRBV9 and TRBJ2-2; D ambiguous. This TCR derives from a girl under three years old in good health and CMV-seronegative. The CDR3: CASSVGRLGGELFF. DNA for the CDR3: TGTGCCAGCAGCGTAGGAAGGCTAGGCGGGGAGCTGTTTTTT.